This T cell receptor beta chain was identified in a study of PD-L1 blockade in urothelial cancer. For the study at large: Patients began atezolizumab, 1,200 mg intravenously every 3 weeks, at some point between 2013 and 2015. Study-wide points: Below-median pretreatment blood TCR clonality was associated with improved progression-free and overall survival.

As to this clone: What it recognizes is unknown.

Time point defined: pretreatment peripheral blood. CDR1 is SGHVS and CDR2 is FNYEAQ in the germline V gene. The ends were cut back, 1 base at V and 6 bases at J, with 19 bases in the middle. The CDR3 length is 16 residues. Repertoires were generated with immunoSEQ multiplex PCR, while TCRdb's copy carries only in-frame clones and drops some. The sample lists roughly 90,000 clones; about 89% were seen once. The chain carries TRBV7-6 and TRBJ2-7; D possibly corresponds to TRBD2 (7 bases). This clonotype was sampled from a woman older than 75 with urothelial cancer. The source material was PBMCs, sampled around atezolizumab (anti-PD-L1) treatment. CDR3 bases: TGTGCCAGCAGCTTAGTGGCGGCGGGGGCCCTAGGCGAGCAGTACTTC. Translated: CASSLVAAGALGEQYF.